Below are 20 T cell receptor beta chains sequenced from a single sample in a study of CD4+ T cells in melanoma. Only in-frame clones appear in the TCRdb table, and some are missing; sequencing was by immunoSEQ multiplex PCR. The data show more than 90,000 clones, 92% seen once. The sample taken for sequencing was peripheral blood. The receptors come from a human donor with melanoma.

The chain has TRBV9 and TRBJ2-5, with unresolved D. V lost 0 bases and J 0 bases, leaving 9 bases between the germline ends. Germline lookup yields CDR1 SGDLS and CDR2 YYNGEE. This CDR3 is built from 15 residues. The CDR3 here is CASSVDAADQETQYF. The CDR3 DNA reads as TGTGCCAGCAGCGTAGATGCGGCAGACCAAGAGACCCAGTACTTC.

The rearrangement joins TRBV7-2 to TRBJ2-7, with 8 bases identical to TRBD1. The ends lost 5 bases at V and 0 bases at J; junction bases unmatched: 15. The CDR3 spans 18 residues. The V gene's germline CDR1 is SGHTA and CDR2 FQGNSA. The DNA of the CDR3 is TGTGCCAGCAGCCGGTCCGTGTTCCCAGGGGGCCCCTCCTACGAGCAGTACTTC. It yields the protein CASSRSVFPGGPSYEQYF.

The chain links TRBV2 to TRBJ1-3; D perhaps matches TRBD1 (5 bases). This CDR3 is built from 16 residues. Trimming pared 6 bases from V and 1 base from J, leaving 16 bases between. CDR1 and CDR2 from the germline V gene are SNHLY and FYNNEI. As DNA, the CDR3 is TGTGCCAGCAGCCGGGACGCCGGTGCGTCTGGAAACACCATATATTTT. This translates into CASSRDAGASGNTIYF.

This chain connects TRBV19 to TRBJ2-1, with 9 bases identical to TRBD1. The V segment lost 0 bases and the J segment 6 bases; nucleotides outside the gene matches: 3. The CDR3 runs to 15 residues. The V gene's germline CDR1 is LNHDA and CDR2 SQIVND (reference sequence). CDR3 loop: CASSIDGDRVNEQFF. The DNA of the CDR3 is TGTGCCAGTAGTATAGATGGGGACAGGGTCAATGAGCAGTTCTTC.

The chain is built from TRBV5-1 and TRBJ1-2, with D perhaps matching TRBD1 (5 bases). V dropped 0 bases and J dropped 3 bases, with 9 bases sitting between them. Germline CDR1 reads SGHRS; CDR2 reads YFSETQ. The length of the CDR3 is 14 residues. CDR3 amino acids: CASSLGGEDYGYTF. DNA of the CDR3: TGCGCCAGCAGCTTGGGGGGCGAGGACTATGGCTACACCTTC.

The rearrangement links TRBV27 to TRBJ2-1; 8 positions agree with TRBD1. This CDR3 has 17 residues. Germline V gene sequence: CDR1 MNHEY, CDR2 SMNVEV (reference sequence). After removal of 6 bases from V and 5 bases from J, the junction contained 15 bases not matched to a gene. The CDR3 loop is CASSLGPGQGSNNEQFF. The CDR3 nucleotides read TGTGCCAGCAGCCTAGGCCCCGGACAGGGTTCGAACAATGAGCAGTTCTTC.

In its sample, this clone was seen once. V and J are TRBV11-3 and TRBJ2-1; D uncertain. CDR3 length: 13 amino acids. Germline CDR1 reads SGHNT; CDR2 reads YENEEA. V lost 4 bases to trimming and J lost 6 bases, with 10 bases between them. The CDR3 sequence: CASSYPESNEQFF. CDR3 DNA sequence: TGTGCCAGCAGCTACCCTGAAAGCAATGAGCAGTTCTTC.

Comments on this clone: The same CDR3 can be traced to other DNA sequences in this sample. The gene calls are TRBV11-2 and TRBJ2-1; a weak D match, TRBD1 (5 bases). The CDR3 loop spans 13 amino acids. Trimming removed 1 base from V and 4 bases from J, with 5 bases in between. Germline values: CDR1 SGHAT, CDR2 FQNNGV. CDR3 in DNA: TGTGCCAGCAGCTTAGCAGGGTACAATGAGCAGTTCTTC. This gives the protein CASSLAGYNEQFF.

The V gene is TRBV4-2, the J gene TRBJ2-2; 11 bases agree with TRBD2. V was pared by 0 bases and J by 0 bases, with 6 bases of the junction left unmatched. In germline, CDR1 is LGHNA, CDR2 YNFKEQ. The length of the CDR3 is 19 residues. The CDR3 spells CASSQDTLAGGTNTGELFF. DNA of the CDR3: TGTGCCAGCAGCCAAGATACCCTAGCGGGAGGAACGAACACCGGGGAGCTGTTTTTT.

This chain joins TRBV6-5 and TRBJ2-7; unclear D gene. This CDR3 spans 11 amino acids. V lost 5 bases, J lost 2 bases, and 4 bases lay in between. Germline CDR1 is MNHEY and CDR2 is SVGAGI. DNA of the CDR3: TGTGCCAGCAGTCAAGCCTACGAGCAGTACTTC. It is translated as CASSQAYEQYF.

This clone was seen only once. The chain combines TRBV6-5 with TRBJ1-1; 11 positions match TRBD1. The CDR3 loop spans 15 amino acids. Unmatched junction bases numbered 8, after V lost 6 bases and J lost 5 bases. Per germline, CDR1 MNHEY and CDR2 SVGAGI. CDR3: CASRPGGQGATEAFF. CDR3 bases: TGTGCCAGCAGACCGGGAGGACAGGGGGCGACTGAAGCTTTCTTT.

The chain carries TRBV30 and TRBJ1-4, with D possibly TRBD1 on 6 matching bases. The ends were cut back, 5 bases at V and 8 bases at J, with 15 bases in the middle. CDR1 GTSNPN and CDR2 SVGIG come from the germline V gene (reference sequence). The CDR3 covers 13 residues. DNA of the CDR3: TGTGCCTGGGGTGGCGGGGGCGGGGAAAAACTGTTTTTT. This codes for CAWGGGGGEKLFF. The full variable domain, completed using reference TRBV30 and TRBJ1-4, is SQTIHQWPATLVQPVGSPLSLECTVEGTSNPNLYWYRQAAGRGLQLLFYSVGIGQISSEVPQNLSASRPQDRQFILSSKKLLLSDSGFYLCAWGGGGGEKLFFGSGTQLSVL.

V gene TRBV7-9 combines with J gene TRBJ2-7; 7 bases line up with TRBD1. The germline gives CDR1 SEHNR, CDR2 FQNEAQ (reference sequence). V trimming: 5 bases; J trimming: 0 bases; junction bases outside the gene matches: 4. The CDR3 is 14 residues long. Here the CDR3 reads CASSHRDSSYEQYF. The CDR3 region has the DNA TGTGCCAGCAGCCACCGGGACAGCTCCTACGAGCAGTACTTC. Drawing the rest from reference TRBV7-9 and TRBJ2-7, the complete variable domain is DTGVSQNPRHKITKRGQNVTFRCDPISEHNRLYWYRQTLGQGPEFLTYFQNEAQLEKSRLLSDRFSAERPKGSFSTLEIQRTEQGDSAMYLCASSHRDSSYEQYFGPGTRLTVT.

CDR3 sequence: CASSIWTGEQPQHF. CDR3 nucleotide sequence: TGTGCCAGTAGTATATGGACAGGGGAACAGCCCCAGCATTTT. The chain joins TRBV19 to TRBJ1-5, with 9 bases matching TRBD1. This CDR3 region has 14 residues. Losses at the gene ends were 2 bases for V and 7 bases for J; bases not matched to a gene: 3. CDR1 is LNHDA and CDR2 is SQIVND in the germline V gene (reference sequence).

The rearrangement joins TRBV28 to TRBJ1-4, with 10 nucleotides matching TRBD1. After removal of 4 bases from V and 8 bases from J, the junction contained 4 bases not matched to a gene. CDR3 length: 14 amino acids. CDR1 is MDHEN and CDR2 is SYDVKM in the germline V gene. CDR3 loop: CASSSGTGAEKLFF. DNA for the CDR3: TGTGCCAGCAGTTCAGGGACAGGGGCCGAAAAACTGTTTTTT.

V and J are TRBV10-3 and TRBJ2-1, with 7 positions matching TRBD2. V gave up 0 bases and J gave up 3 bases; unmatched junction bases: 11. CDR3 length: 18 residues. CDR1 is ENHRY, CDR2 SYGVKD, per germline. The CDR3 protein is CAISESSSGKGVYNEQFF. CDR3 in DNA: TGTGCCATCAGTGAGTCGTCTAGCGGAAAAGGGGTCTACAATGAGCAGTTCTTC.

This chain joins TRBV10-3 and TRBJ2-7, with D perhaps TRBD1 (5 bases). This CDR3 comprises 13 residues. Germline loops: CDR1 ENHRY, CDR2 SYGVKD. The V and J ends lost 6 bases and 3 bases respectively, with 12 bases between them. CDR3 DNA sequence: TGTGCCATCAGGTCGACAGAGAACTACGAGCAGTACTTC. It translates to CAIRSTENYEQYF.

This rearrangement joins TRBV18 to TRBJ2-7; no firm D call. CDR1 is KGHSH and CDR2 is LQKENI in the germline V gene. The CDR3 is made up of 13 amino acids. V lost 3 bases, J lost 3 bases, and 9 bases lay in between. CDR3 sequence reads: CASSPPSLYEQYF. The CDR3 DNA reads TGTGCCAGCTCACCCCCGTCCCTCTACGAGCAGTACTTC.

V is TRBV6-6 and J is TRBJ2-3, with D unresolved. The CDR3 contains 13 residues. Germline assignment: CDR1 MNHNY and CDR2 SVGAGI (reference sequence). V was shortened by 5 bases and J by 5 bases, with 11 bases between the two germline ends. The CDR3 loop reads CASSQIGEDTQYF. Here the CDR3 DNA reads TGTGCCAGCAGTCAAATAGGTGAAGATACGCAGTATTTT.

This clone was observed a single time. This chain connects TRBV19 to TRBJ2-6; D ambiguous. Trimming took 5 bases from V and 0 from J, leaving 11 bases between them. CDR1 is LNHDA and CDR2 is SQIVND in the germline V gene (reference sequence). This CDR3 contains 16 residues. In nucleotides, the CDR3 is TGTGCCAGTAGTCTAGGACGGAACTCTGGGGCCAACGTCCTGACTTTC. Its protein is CASSLGRNSGANVLTF.